This T cell receptor (beta chain) came from a study of blood T cell repertoires in COVID-19. Study context: From T cells, B-cell-depleted T cells, or PBMCs came the material, which was cDNA or gDNA.

V lost 6 bases to trimming and J lost 5 bases, with 17 bases between them. Germline V gives CDR1 MNHEY, CDR2 SVGAGI. There are 15 residues in the CDR3. Authors' processing steps: Reference gene primer amplification yielded estimated nucleated cell counts. The repertoire was sequenced with immunoSEQ multiplex PCR; TCRdb's copy has only in-frame clones and lacks some. Clone size and V and J calls were adopted from that table, with D and trimming inferred from the DNA. The top ten clones hold over 2% of a sample with approximately 250,000 clones, 70% to 85% of them seen once. The sequence was obtained from a man aged 40-55 years who had recovered from COVID-19. Sequenced sample: peripheral blood. The rearrangement joins TRBV6-5 to TRBJ1-5; TRBD1 is a possible D gene (6 bases). The CDR3 nucleotides are TGTGCCAGCAGAGGGCCCGGGACACTGTATCAGCCCCAGCATTTT. Translated, it gives CASRGPGTLYQPQHF.